This entry is about one TCR beta chain. Its antigen is unidentified. The source of the sample is a study of T cell responses to AZD1222 COVID-19 vaccine. Method: immunoSEQ multiplex PCR; TCRdb's copy keeps in-frame clones and lacks some. The sample has some 120,000 clones, approximately 88% seen once. Findings of the study overall: Repertoire sampling occurred only after the peak T cell response. Reportedly, nearly half the spike-specific TCRs target unmutated variant regions. There were vaccine-associated CD4 TCRs across spike, dominant at 160-218 and 743-854. A mostly white British donor set with more females was recruited, and clonal diversity was possibly underestimated.

Trimming cost V 3 bases and J 5 bases, with 11 bases left between them. This CDR3 has 13 amino acids. CDR1 is LGHDT, CDR2 YNNKEL, per germline (reference sequence). The specimen comprised peripheral blood, sampled on day 0 of MenACWY control vaccination. The origin of this receptor is an adult in good health. The genes are TRBV3-1 (or the pseudogene TRBV3-2) and TRBJ2-7, with D possibly TRBD1 on 6 matching bases. The CDR3 DNA reads as TGTGCCAGCAGCCATGACAGGCGCGACGAGCAGTACTTC. It is translated as CASSHDRRDEQYF.